The entry that follows covers one TCR beta chain sequence. Its antigen is unknown. The sample is drawn from a study of T cell repertoires in cytomegalovirus infection. Broader study findings: Dominant in the ex vivo response were TCR beta clonotypes restricted by HLA-C and specific for CMV.

TCRdb re-analysed the reads in MiXCR, keeping a single row per CDR3 protein. The sample has about 310,000 distinct CDR3 sequences, 15% to 20% seen once. The sample was PBMCs. The clonotype originates from a human donor in good health (CMV status not recorded). Some clones in this sample may be carry-over from other donors' samples.

Written as DNA, the CDR3 is TGTGCCAGCAGTTGGGGTCGGGGAAGGGAGACCCAGTACTTC. This translates into CASSWGRGRETQYF. V gene TRBV28 combines with J gene TRBJ2-5; weak D call: TRBD2 (5 bases). The CDR3 length is 14 residues. The V end was cut by 4 bases, the J end by 5 bases, with 14 bases between. Germline V gene sequence: CDR1 MDHEN, CDR2 SYDVKM.